Listed below are T cell receptor beta chains from one sample, sequenced in a study of blood T cell repertoires in COVID-19. Here immunoSEQ multiplex PCR was the method, and the copy in TCRdb shows in-frame clones only, minus some. Seen here are tens of thousands of clones, 90% observed once, and the top ten hold around 2.8%. Sequenced input: peripheral blood. The source of these receptors is a man in his 70s with acute or convalescent COVID-19. Both conserved end residues are part of each CDR3. D genes are given only for firm matches. Size values are once, few and many counts, or a class for expanded clones, and some rows have none.

V: TRBV3-1/TRBV3-2
J: TRBJ2-1
D: NA
size: NA
CDR3: CASSQRSSYNEQFF
DNA: TGTGCCAGCAGCCAACGGAGCTCCTACAATGAGCAGTTCTTC

V: TRBV6-5
J: TRBJ2-3
D: NA
size: NA
CDR3: CASSYPAGAGSDTQYF
DNA: TGTGCCAGCAGTTACCCCGCAGGGGCGGGTTCAGATACGCAGTATTTT

V: TRBV10-3
J: TRBJ1-1
D: NA
size: NA
CDR3: CAISHATVAEAFF
DNA: TGTGCCATCAGCCATGCGACAGTCGCTGAAGCTTTCTTT

V: TRBV10-3
J: TRBJ2-1
D: TRBD2
size: NA
CDR3: CAISEPPLPSGGPNEQFF
DNA: TGTGCCATCAGTGAGCCTCCCCTCCCTAGCGGGGGGCCCAATGAGCAGTTCTTC

V: TRBV19
J: TRBJ2-7
D: TRBD2
size: NA
CDR3: CASSTGLGRNEQYF
DNA: TGTGCCAGTAGTACGGGACTAGGGCGCAACGAGCAGTACTTC

V: TRBV28
J: TRBJ2-3
D: TRBD2
size: NA
CDR3: CASSFAGLAGDTQYF
DNA: TGTGCCAGCAGTTTTGCGGGACTAGCGGGAGACACGCAGTATTTT

V: TRBV2
J: TRBJ1-5
D: TRBD1
size: NA
CDR3: CASRGDRGLDQPQHF
DNA: TGTGCCAGCAGGGGGGACAGGGGACTAGATCAGCCCCAGCATTTT

V: TRBV15
J: TRBJ2-5
D: TRBD2
size: NA
CDR3: CATSRVPALAGKETQYF
DNA: TGTGCCACCAGCAGAGTTCCAGCCTTAGCGGGAAAAGAGACCCAGTACTTC

V: TRBV5-1
J: TRBJ1-6
D: TRBD1
size: NA
CDR3: CASSLDRGFGSPLHF
DNA: TGCGCCAGCAGCTTGGACAGGGGTTTTGGATCACCCCTCCACTTT

V: TRBV2
J: TRBJ1-6
D: NA
size: NA
CDR3: CASSEAGLFNSPLHF
DNA: TGTGCCAGCAGTGAAGCCGGGTTATTCAATTCACCCCTCCACTTT

V: TRBV27
J: TRBJ2-3
D: TRBD2
size: NA
CDR3: CASSSRTSGIVDTQYF
DNA: TGTGCCAGCAGTTCCCGGACTAGCGGGATTGTTGATACGCAGTATTTT

V: TRBV23-1
J: TRBJ1-2
D: NA
size: NA
CDR3: CASSRVVYGYTF
DNA: TGCGCCAGCAGTCGAGTCGTCTATGGCTACACCTTC

V: TRBV28
J: TRBJ1-2
D: TRBD1
size: once
CDR3: CASSLLGQSFYGYTF
DNA: TGTGCCAGCAGTTTACTGGGACAGTCCTTCTATGGCTACACCTTC

V: TRBV27
J: TRBJ1-5
D: NA
size: NA
CDR3: CARTASSPGNQPQHF
DNA: TGTGCCAGAACAGCATCGTCTCCTGGCAATCAGCCCCAGCATTTT

V: TRBV19
J: TRBJ1-5
D: NA
size: NA
CDR3: CASSITGGNQPQHF
DNA: TGTGCCAGTAGTATTACGGGGGGCAATCAGCCCCAGCATTTT

V: TRBV7-2
J: TRBJ1-1
D: TRBD1
size: NA
CDR3: CASSSQRGGDRKAFF
DNA: TGTGCCAGCAGCTCTCAGCGAGGGGGCGACCGTAAAGCTTTCTTT

V: TRBV7-2
J: TRBJ1-5
D: NA
size: NA
CDR3: CASSYRQSNQPQHF
DNA: TGTGCCAGCAGCTATAGACAAAGCAATCAGCCCCAGCATTTT

V: TRBV2
J: TRBJ2-7
D: NA
size: once
CDR3: CASSEATEALYEQYF
DNA: TGTGCCAGCAGTGAAGCGACGGAGGCACTCTACGAGCAGTACTTC

V: TRBV5-5
J: TRBJ1-2
D: NA
size: NA
CDR3: CASSVDGGQFYGYTF
DNA: TGTGCCAGCAGCGTAGACGGTGGACAGTTCTATGGCTACACCTTC

V: TRBV6-2/TRBV6-3
J: TRBJ2-7
D: NA
size: NA
CDR3: CASSQWRKTSYEQYF
DNA: TGTGCCAGCAGCCAGTGGAGGAAAACCTCCTACGAGCAGTACTTC

V: TRBV10-1
J: TRBJ1-5
D: NA
size: NA
CDR3: CASCGGGYLYRANQPQHF
DNA: TGCGCCAGCTGTGGGGGGGGGTACTTATACAGGGCCAATCAGCCCCAGCATTTT

V: TRBV18
J: TRBJ2-6
D: NA
size: NA
CDR3: CASSPSAGANVLTF
DNA: TGTGCCAGCTCACCTTCCGCTGGGGCCAACGTCCTGACTTTC

V: TRBV5-4
J: TRBJ1-1
D: TRBD1
size: NA
CDR3: CASSLGQGAMGTEAFF
DNA: TGTGCCAGCAGCTTGGGACAGGGGGCTATGGGCACTGAAGCTTTCTTT

V: TRBV19
J: TRBJ1-2
D: NA
size: NA
CDR3: CASSTVSGGGYGYTF
DNA: TGTGCCAGTAGTACCGTTTCGGGGGGGGGCTATGGCTACACCTTC

V: TRBV10-3
J: TRBJ2-7
D: TRBD2
size: NA
CDR3: CAISETSGRDEQYF
DNA: TGTGCCATCAGTGAAACTAGCGGGAGGGACGAGCAGTACTTC

V: TRBV14
J: TRBJ1-3
D: NA
size: NA
CDR3: CASSQDQWAYSGNTIYF
DNA: TGTGCCAGCAGCCAAGATCAATGGGCGTACTCTGGAAACACCATATATTTT

V: TRBV15
J: TRBJ2-7
D: NA
size: NA
CDR3: CATSRASSYEQYF
DNA: TGTGCCACCAGCAGAGCGTCCAGCTACGAGCAGTACTTC

V: TRBV6-4
J: TRBJ2-1
D: NA
size: NA
CDR3: CASSDGPGWNEQFF
DNA: TGTGCCAGCAGTGACGGGCCAGGGTGGAATGAGCAGTTCTTC

V: TRBV15
J: TRBJ2-7
D: NA
size: NA
CDR3: CATSGGQTYEQYF
DNA: TGTGCCACCAGCGGCGGACAGACCTACGAGCAGTACTTC